This T cell receptor (beta chain) was found in a study of memory CD4+ T cells and cytomegalovirus serostatus. Study context: Of the healthy Belgian adults, several were CMV seropositive and 20 to 30 seronegative.

The assay was immunoSEQ multiplex PCR, and TCRdb's table has in-frame clones only and misses some. Of around 62,000 clones in the sample, about 75% were seen once. This clone was detected once. The antigen remains undetermined. CDR1 LGHNT and CDR2 FRNRAP come from the germline V gene. The length of the CDR3 is 15 residues. Trimming cost V 7 bases and J 5 bases, with 21 bases left between them. The sort gate was single viable CD3+CD4+CD8-CD45RO+ cells for memory CD4+ T cells. General observations from the study: CD4+ memory repertoires contained about 40% of the roughly 150 reported CMV TCRbeta sequences.

The chain carries TRBV12-5 and TRBJ2-7, with D perhaps matching TRBD1 or TRBD2 (6 bases each). The sequenced sample consisted of memory CD4+ T cells from blood. This receptor was obtained from an adult in good health and CMV-seropositive. The CDR3 is CASVRGAVSFHEQYF. CDR3 nucleotides: TGTGCTAGTGTTAGGGGGGCGGTCTCTTTCCACGAGCAGTACTTC.